The clone carrying this TCR beta chain was detected only a few times. The PCR contained 60 Vbeta and 13 Jbeta primers. Profiling relied on immunoSEQ multiplex PCR, and the TCRdb table lists in-frame clones only, not all of them. Of 150,000 to 200,000 clones in the sample, roughly 80% were seen once. This CDR3 is 17 amino acids long. Looked up from germline, CDR1 is SGHNT and CDR2 is YYREEE (reference sequence). Trimming removed 1 base from V and 3 bases from J, with 17 bases in between. Healthy bone marrow donors made up the donor group. This specimen comes from a study of cytomegalovirus exposure and HLA in healthy donors.

The sequenced sample was PBMCs. The chain combines TRBV5-4 with TRBJ1-5, with D possibly TRBD1 on 6 matching bases. This sequence originates from a male donor in good health and CMV-seropositive. CDR3 nucleotides: TGTGCCAGCAGCTTGAGGGGGGGAAGGAGTCTCAATCAGCCCCAGCATTTT. As protein: CASSLRGGRSLNQPQHF.